The following is a T cell receptor beta chain sequence with its context. In the authors' methods: Researchers report that nucleated cell counts were estimated from reference gene primer amplification. TCRdb's copy holds only in-frame clones and misses some; the assay was immunoSEQ multiplex PCR. The V and J calls and clone size were taken over from that table, and D and trimming were inferred from the DNA. The data contain 150,000 to 250,000 clones, around 94% of them seen just once; the ten biggest clones take up about 0.76%. This entry belongs to a study of blood T cell repertoires in COVID-19. As for the study in general: Acute and convalescent COVID-19 specimens originated in the United States, Italy and Spain. In each case, the material was cDNA or gDNA derived from T cells, B-cell-depleted T cells, or PBMCs.

Germline loops: CDR1 LNHNV, CDR2 YYDKDF (reference sequence). This CDR3 spans 13 amino acids. J was trimmed by 6 bases and V by 8 bases; bases with no gene match: 9. The TCR originated in a man in his thirties or forties with COVID-19, enrolled during active disease. The rearrangement joins TRBV15 to TRBJ2-7; 8 bases agree with TRBD2. The sequenced sample was peripheral blood. CDR3 protein: CATRLRGAGEQYF. The CDR3 DNA is TGTGCCACCCGCTTGCGGGGGGCCGGCGAGCAGTACTTC.